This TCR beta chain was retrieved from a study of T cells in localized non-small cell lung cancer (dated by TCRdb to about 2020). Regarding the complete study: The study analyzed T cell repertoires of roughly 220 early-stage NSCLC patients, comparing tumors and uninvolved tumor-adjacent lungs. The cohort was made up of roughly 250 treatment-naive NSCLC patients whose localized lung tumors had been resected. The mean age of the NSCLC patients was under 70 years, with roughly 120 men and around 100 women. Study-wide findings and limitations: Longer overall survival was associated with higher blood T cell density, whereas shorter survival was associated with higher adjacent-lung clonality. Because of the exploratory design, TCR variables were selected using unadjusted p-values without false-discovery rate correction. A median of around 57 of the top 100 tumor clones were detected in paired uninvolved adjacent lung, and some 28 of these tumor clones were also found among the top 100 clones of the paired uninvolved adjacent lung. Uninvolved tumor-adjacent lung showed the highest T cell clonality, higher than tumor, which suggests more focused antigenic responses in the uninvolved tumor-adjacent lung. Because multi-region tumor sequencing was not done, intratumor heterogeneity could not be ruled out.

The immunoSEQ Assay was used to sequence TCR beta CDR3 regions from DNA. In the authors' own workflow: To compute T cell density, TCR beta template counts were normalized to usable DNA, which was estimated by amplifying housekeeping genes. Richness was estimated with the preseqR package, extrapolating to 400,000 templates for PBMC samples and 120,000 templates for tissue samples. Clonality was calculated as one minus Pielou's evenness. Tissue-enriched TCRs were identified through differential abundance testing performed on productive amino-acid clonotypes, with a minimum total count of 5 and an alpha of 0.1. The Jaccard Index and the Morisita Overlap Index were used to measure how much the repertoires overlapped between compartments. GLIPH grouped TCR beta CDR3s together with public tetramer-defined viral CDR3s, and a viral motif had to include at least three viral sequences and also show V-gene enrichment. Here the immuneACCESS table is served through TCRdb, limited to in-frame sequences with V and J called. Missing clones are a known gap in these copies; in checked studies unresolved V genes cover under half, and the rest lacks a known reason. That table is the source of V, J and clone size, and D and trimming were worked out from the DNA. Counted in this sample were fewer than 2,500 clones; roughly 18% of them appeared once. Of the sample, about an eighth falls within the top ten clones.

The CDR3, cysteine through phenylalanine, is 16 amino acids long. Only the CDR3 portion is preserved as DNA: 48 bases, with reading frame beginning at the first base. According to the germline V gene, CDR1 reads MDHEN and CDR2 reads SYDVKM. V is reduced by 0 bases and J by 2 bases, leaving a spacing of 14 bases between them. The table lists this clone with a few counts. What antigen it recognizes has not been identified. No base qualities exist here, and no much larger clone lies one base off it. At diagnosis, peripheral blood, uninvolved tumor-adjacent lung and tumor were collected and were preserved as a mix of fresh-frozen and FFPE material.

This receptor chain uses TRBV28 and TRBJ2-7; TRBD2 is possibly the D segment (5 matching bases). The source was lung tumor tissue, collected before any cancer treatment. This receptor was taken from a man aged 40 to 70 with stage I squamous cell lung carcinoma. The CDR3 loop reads CASSLWDWASTYEQYF. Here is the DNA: TGTGCCAGCAGTTTATGGGACTGGGCTTCGACCTACGAGCAGTACTTC.